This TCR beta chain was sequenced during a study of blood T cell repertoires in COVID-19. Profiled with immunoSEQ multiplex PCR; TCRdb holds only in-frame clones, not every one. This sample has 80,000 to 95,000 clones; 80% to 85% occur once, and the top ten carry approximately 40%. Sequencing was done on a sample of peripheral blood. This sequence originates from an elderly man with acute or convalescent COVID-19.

In DNA, the CDR3 is TGTGCCACCAGTGAGCGGACTAGCGGGAGGGAGAAAGATACGCAGTATTTT. This encodes CATSERTSGREKDTQYF. The rearrangement uses TRBV24-1 and TRBJ2-3, with 15 bases aligning to TRBD2. The CDR3 consists of 17 residues. CDR1 KGHDR and CDR2 SFDVKD come from the germline V gene. V lost 4 bases to trimming and J lost 5 bases; unmatched junction nucleotides: 6.